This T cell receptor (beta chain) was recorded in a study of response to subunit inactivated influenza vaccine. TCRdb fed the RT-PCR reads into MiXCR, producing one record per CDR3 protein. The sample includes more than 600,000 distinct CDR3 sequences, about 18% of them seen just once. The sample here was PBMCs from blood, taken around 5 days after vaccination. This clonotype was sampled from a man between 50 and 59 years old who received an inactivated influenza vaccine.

The CDR3 bases are TGTGCCAGCAGGGCGACCGGGACAGGGGCCCACGAGCAGTACTTC. It yields the protein CASRATGTGAHEQYF. The chain employs TRBV25-1 and TRBJ2-7; 10 bases are a match to TRBD1. The V and J ends lost 6 bases and 5 bases, in that order; junction bases with no gene match: 10. The CDR3 has 15 amino acids. Germline V lookup: CDR1 MGHDK, CDR2 SYGVNS.